This T cell receptor (beta chain) originates from a study of cytomegalovirus exposure and HLA in healthy donors. Whole-study findings and limits: Clonal expansion, a later analysis showed, was greater in HLA-associated TCR beta chains than in equally common others.

The PCR used 60 Vbeta and 13 Jbeta primers. Profiled with immunoSEQ multiplex PCR; TCRdb holds only in-frame clones, not every one. The repertoire holds some 160,000 clones, with around 84% as singletons. Regarding this clone: Its specificity is not known.

The CDR3 contains 16 residues. The V segment lost 5 bases and the J segment 2 bases; nucleotides outside the gene matches: 7. The germline gives CDR1 SGHTA, CDR2 FQGNSA. This chain joins TRBV7-2 and TRBJ2-7; 12 bases align to TRBD2. The sequence was obtained from a man aged 18 to 30 in good health and CMV-seronegative. Specimen: PBMCs. CDR3 DNA sequence: TGTGCCAGCAGCCGAAGGACTAGCGGGGCTGCCTACGAGCAGTACTTC. Amino acid sequence: CASSRRTSGAAYEQYF. Based on the CDR3 plus reference TRBV7-2 and TRBJ2-7, the full variable domain is GAGVSQSPSNKVTEKGKDVELRCDPISGHTALYWYRQSLGQGLEFLIYFQGNSAPDKSGLPSDRFSAERTGGSVSTLTIQRTQQEDSAVYLCASSRRTSGAAYEQYFGPGTRLTVT.